Presented here are 11 T cell receptor beta chains from one specimen sequenced in a study of cytomegalovirus exposure and HLA in healthy donors. The primer mix had 60 Vbeta and 13 Jbeta primers. Repertoires were generated with immunoSEQ multiplex PCR, while TCRdb's copy carries only in-frame clones and drops some. The sample lists more than 150,000 clones, 84% seen once, with approximately 0.25% in the top ten. The sequencing sample was made of PBMCs. Receptors were obtained from a boy between 5 and 17 years old in good health and CMV-seronegative.

This chain joins TRBV5-1 and TRBJ1-1; D unresolved. V was cut by 2 bases and J by 11 bases, with 19 bases left in between. The CDR3 loop spans 14 amino acids. Germline assignment: CDR1 SGHRS and CDR2 YFSETQ. Here the CDR3 DNA reads TGCGCCAGCAGCTTTGTCTTCTCGGCCCCGAGGGCTTTCTTT. Translated: CASSFVFSAPRAFF.

The J gene is TRBJ1-1, the V gene TRBV6-5; TRBD1 matches 8 bases. Germline V lookup: CDR1 MNHEY, CDR2 SVGAGI. Trimming removed 6 bases from V and 2 bases from J; junction bases left unmatched: 5. The CDR3 spans 14 residues. CDR3 sequence reads: CASRGDRTNTEAFF. The DNA for the CDR3 is TGTGCCAGCAGAGGGGACAGGACCAACACTGAAGCTTTCTTT.

The V and J genes are TRBV6-1 and TRBJ2-7; tentative D call: TRBD1 (6 bases). Trimming stripped 1 base from V and 5 bases from J, with 12 bases between. Germline lookup yields CDR1 MNHNS and CDR2 SASEGT. The CDR3 totals 14 residues. For the CDR3, the DNA is TGTGCCAGCAGTGAAGTACAGGGTATCAACGAGCAGTACTTC. Its protein is CASSEVQGINEQYF.

V is TRBV19 and J is TRBJ1-5, with D possibly TRBD1 on 5 matching bases. The CDR3 length is 17 residues. V was clipped by 0 bases and J by 0 bases, with 12 bases between them. The germline CDR1 and CDR2 sequences are LNHDA and SQIVND (reference sequence). CDR3 bases: TGTGCCAGTAGTATAGATCAATACAGGAGTAGCAATCAGCCCCAGCATTTT. This encodes CASSIDQYRSSNQPQHF.

The rearrangement links TRBV28 to TRBJ2-5; maybe TRBD1 (6 bases). This CDR3 has 16 amino acids. Between the trimmed V and J ends, which lost 3 bases and 4 bases, there was a span of 18 bases. CDR1 is MDHEN, CDR2 SYDVKM, per germline. The CDR3 spells CASSLVPRGIRETQYF. For the CDR3, the DNA is TGTGCCAGCAGTTTGGTTCCCAGGGGAATAAGAGAGACCCAGTACTTC.

J is TRBJ1-4 and V is TRBV12-1. TRBV12-1 is shown as a pseudogene. The CDR3 is 14 residues long. This CDR3 is CASRREATNEKLFF. CDR3 coding DNA: TGTGCCAGCAGACGGGAAGCAACTAATGAAAAACTGTTTTTT.

The CDR3 is CASSFNPDTEAFF. DNA for the CDR3: TGTGCCAGCAGCTTTAATCCGGACACTGAAGCTTTCTTT. The chain carries TRBV5-6 and TRBJ1-1; no clear D. Germline V gene lookup returns CDR1 SGHDT and CDR2 YYEEEE. The CDR3 runs to 13 residues. Trimming removed 2 bases at V and 3 bases at J, with 8 bases between.

The V and J genes are TRBV7-3 and TRBJ1-1; a possible D gene is TRBD1 (5 bases). V was trimmed by 5 bases and J by 5 bases, leaving 18 bases between them. The CDR3 length is 15 residues. Germline V gene lookup returns CDR1 SGHTA and CDR2 FQGTGA. The CDR3 bases are TGTGCCAGCAGCCCCACCGGGGGGGGAAGGACTGAAGCTTTCTTT. Amino acids: CASSPTGGGRTEAFF.

The chain combines TRBV15 with TRBJ1-1; the D gene is possibly TRBD1 (6 bases). The germline V gene has CDR1 LNHNV and CDR2 YYDKDF (reference sequence). V lost 0 bases and J 2 bases, leaving 10 bases between the germline ends. The CDR3 runs 15 residues. The CDR3 reads CATSREGQPNTEAFF. The CDR3 DNA is TGTGCCACCAGCAGAGAGGGACAACCCAACACTGAAGCTTTCTTT. Full variable domain (missing parts from reference TRBV15 and TRBJ1-1): DAMVIQNPRYQVTQFGKPVTLSCSQTLNHNVMYWYQQKSSQAPKLLFHYYDKDFNNEADTPDNFQSRRPNTSFCFLDIRSPGLGDTAMYLCATSREGQPNTEAFFGQGTRLTVV.

The chain joins TRBV30 to TRBJ2-3; 8 nucleotides line up with TRBD2. The CDR3 runs 13 residues. With 4 bases clipped from V and 6 bases from J, the junction kept 6 bases outside the gene matches. Germline loops: CDR1 GTSNPN, CDR2 SVGIG (reference sequence). CDR3 sequence: CAWTPGGPDTQYF. The CDR3 DNA reads as TGTGCCTGGACCCCGGGAGGGCCGGATACGCAGTATTTT.

V and J are TRBV5-1 and TRBJ2-2; D might be TRBD2 (5 bases). CDR1 is SGHRS, CDR2 YFSETQ, per germline. V was trimmed by 1 base and J by 4 bases, leaving 11 bases between them. The CDR3 consists of 15 residues. The CDR3 loop reads CASSLSGKSTGELFF. The CDR3 bases are TGCGCCAGCAGCTTGTCCGGGAAGAGCACCGGGGAGCTGTTTTTT.